This T cell receptor beta chain was recorded in a study of blood T cell repertoires in COVID-19. Sequencing used immunoSEQ multiplex PCR; TCRdb keeps in-frame clones, though not all of them. The top ten hold under 10% of the sample, which has some 190,000 clones, about 84% seen once. What was sequenced was peripheral blood. This sequence was found in a woman over 75 with COVID-19, enrolled during active disease.

DNA of the CDR3: TGTGCCAGCAGTTGGGACAGTGAAGCTTTCTTT. The encoded protein is CASSWDSEAFF. The V gene is TRBV6-1, the J gene TRBJ1-1; 7 bases line up with TRBD1. With V trimmed by 5 bases and J by 7 bases, 1 base remained unmatched. The germline CDR1 and CDR2 sequences are MNHNS and SASEGT. CDR3 length equals 11 residues.